This T cell receptor beta chain came from a study of control samples from healthy donors and cancer patients. The CDR3 is made up of 16 amino acids. The V and J ends lost 1 base and 1 base, in that order; junction bases with no gene match: 4. Germline V gene lookup returns CDR1 LGHDT and CDR2 YNNKEL (reference sequence). This clone was detected only once. Data came from immunoSEQ multiplex PCR; TCRdb stores just in-frame clones and leaves some out. The top ten clones hold roughly 40% of a sample with tens of thousands of clones, 70% to 85% of them seen once. The TCR sequence derives from a man between 65 and 85 years old with lung cancer. The chain couples TRBV3-1 (or the pseudogene TRBV3-2) to TRBJ1-1; TRBD1 agrees at 9 bases. Sequenced input: PBMCs. This CDR3 is CASSQGDRGSNTEAFF. CDR3 nucleotide sequence: TGTGCCAGCAGCCAAGGAGACAGGGGGTCGAACACTGAAGCTTTCTTT.